A single sample gave rise to the 10 T cell receptor beta chains below, sequenced in a study of Tregs in tolerant kidney transplant recipients. The data were produced by immunoSEQ multiplex PCR, yet TCRdb's version contains in-frame clones alone and is incomplete. The data contain around 98,000 clones, roughly 93% of them singletons. Here the sequenced sample was CD4+ T cells from blood, taken before the transplant. These receptors were taken from a human donor who received a combined kidney and bone marrow transplant.

The chain combines TRBV11-3 with TRBJ2-5, with TRBD1 matching 12 bases. CDR1 is SGHNT, CDR2 YENEEA, per germline. Losses at the gene ends were 5 bases for V and 1 base for J; bases not matched to a gene: 5. The CDR3 loop spans 16 amino acids. CDR3 loop: CASSSRDRGPQETQYF. The CDR3 DNA is TGTGCCAGCAGCAGTCGGGACAGGGGGCCCCAAGAGACCCAGTACTTC.

This chain joins TRBV4-2 and TRBJ1-1; 7 nucleotides align to TRBD1. The ends lost 4 bases at V and 0 bases at J; junction bases unmatched: 11. There are 17 residues in the CDR3. The V gene's germline CDR1 is LGHNA and CDR2 YNFKEQ. CDR3 amino acids: CASSLSGGPGMNTEAFF. DNA for the CDR3: TGTGCCAGCAGCCTATCAGGGGGGCCTGGGATGAACACTGAAGCTTTCTTT.

This clone was seen a few times. The V gene is TRBV7-9, the J gene TRBJ1-1, with a weak D call TRBD1 (6 bases). The CDR3 has 14 residues. V was trimmed by 1 base and J by 1 base, leaving 7 bases between them. Germline V gene data show CDR1 as SEHNR and CDR2 as FQNEAQ (reference sequence). The CDR3 region has the DNA TGTGCCAGCAGCTTAGGACAGGCGAACACTGAAGCTTTCTTT. Amino acid sequence: CASSLGQANTEAFF.

V and J are TRBV27 and TRBJ2-7; D may be TRBD2 (6 bases). This CDR3 comprises 14 residues. CDR1 MNHEY and CDR2 SMNVEV come from the germline V gene (reference sequence). The V gene lost 3 bases and the J gene lost 0 bases, with 9 bases spanning the gap. The CDR3 DNA follows: TGTGCCAGCAGTTTGGAGGGAAACTCCTACGAGCAGTACTTC. Its protein is CASSLEGNSYEQYF.

The chain has TRBV5-1 and TRBJ2-5, with D maybe TRBD2 (8 bases). The end of the DNA fits TRBJ2-7 better, so the J call may be wrong. In germline, CDR1 is SGHRS, CDR2 YFSETQ. The CDR3 sequence is 19 residues long. The CDR3 DNA reads TGCGCCAGCAGCTTGGTTCAAGGGGGCATCGGCGGGGGGTTCTACGAGCAGTACTTC. Translation: CASSLVQGGIGGGFYEQYF.

J is TRBJ1-2 and V is TRBV29-1, with no clear D. The germline V gene has CDR1 SQVTM and CDR2 ANQGSEA. CDR3 length: 11 amino acids. V lost 5 bases and J lost 5, with 9 bases in between. The CDR3 sequence: CSVLIGYGYTF. The CDR3 coding sequence is TGCAGCGTTCTTATCGGGTATGGCTACACCTTC.

The chain uses TRBV7-2 and TRBJ2-1, with a weak D call TRBD1 (6 bases). The CDR3 is 18 residues long. V was shortened by 2 bases and J by 2 bases, with 19 bases between the two germline ends. Germline loops: CDR1 SGHTA, CDR2 FQGNSA. The CDR3 reads CASSLYTDRGHTYNEQFF. The CDR3 DNA is TGTGCCAGCAGCTTATACACCGATCGGGGACACACCTACAATGAGCAGTTCTTC.

The count of this clone is one. V and J are TRBV28 and TRBJ1-5, with D maybe TRBD1 (6 bases). This CDR3 region has 15 residues. V lost 2 bases and J lost 3, with 11 bases in between. Germline V CDR1 and CDR2: MDHEN, SYDVKM. Here the CDR3 DNA reads TGTGCCAGCAGTTTACACAGGGCCGACAATCAGCCCCAGCATTTT. The encoded protein is CASSLHRADNQPQHF.

This chain links TRBV29-1 with TRBJ2-1; 9 bases match TRBD2. The ends lost 4 bases at V and 3 bases at J; junction bases unmatched: 7. Germline-derived CDR1 and CDR2 are SQVTM and ANQGSEA. There are 15 residues in the CDR3. The CDR3 protein is CSVGNSGRVYNEQFF. Here the CDR3 DNA reads TGCAGCGTTGGAAATAGCGGGAGAGTCTACAATGAGCAGTTCTTC.

This chain joins TRBV11-2 and TRBJ1-5, with D unresolved. Trimming took off 3 bases at V and 4 bases at J, with 7 bases between the two ends. CDR1 and CDR2 from the germline V gene are SGHAT and FQNNGV. The CDR3 sequence is 13 residues long. CDR3 DNA: TGTGCCAGCAGCTTCTCTCTAAATCAGCCCCAGCATTTT. This gives the protein CASSFSLNQPQHF.